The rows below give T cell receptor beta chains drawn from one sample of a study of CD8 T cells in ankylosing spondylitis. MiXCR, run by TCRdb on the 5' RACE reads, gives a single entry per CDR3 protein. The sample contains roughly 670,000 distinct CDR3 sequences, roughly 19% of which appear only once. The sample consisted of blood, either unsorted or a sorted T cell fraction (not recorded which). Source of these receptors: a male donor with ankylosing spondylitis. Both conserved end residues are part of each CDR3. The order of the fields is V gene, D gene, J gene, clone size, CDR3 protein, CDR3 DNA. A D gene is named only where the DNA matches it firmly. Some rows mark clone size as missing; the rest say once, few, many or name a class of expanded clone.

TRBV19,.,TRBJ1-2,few,CASSIPQGLYGYTF,TGTGCCAGTAGTATTCCCCAGGGACTCTATGGCTACACCTTC
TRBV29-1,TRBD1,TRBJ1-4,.,CSVAGYPGQASEKLFF,TGCAGCGTTGCCGGTTACCCGGGACAGGCGTCGGAAAAACTGTTTTTT
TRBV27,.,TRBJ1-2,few,CASSLGARVRGGYTF,TGTGCCAGCAGTTTGGGGGCCAGGGTGAGGGGTGGCTACACCTTC
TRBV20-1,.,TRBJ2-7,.,CSARRDRREPEQYF,TGCAGTGCGAGGAGGGACAGACGCGAACCTGAGCAGTACTTC
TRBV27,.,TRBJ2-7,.,CASSFGAGWDYEQYF,TGTGCCAGCAGTTTCGGGGCAGGTTGGGATTACGAGCAGTACTTC
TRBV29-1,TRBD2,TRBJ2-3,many,CSVETSGGTDTQYF,TGCAGCGTTGAGACTAGCGGGGGCACAGATACGCAGTATTTT
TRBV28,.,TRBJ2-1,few,CASGTRAPNEQFF,TGTGCCAGCGGCACCAGGGCCCCCAATGAGCAGTTCTTC
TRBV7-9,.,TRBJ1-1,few,CASSLEVERSEAFF,TGTGCCAGCAGCTTAGAAGTGGAACGGTCTGAAGCTTTCTTT
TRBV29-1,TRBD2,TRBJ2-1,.,CSVGGLAGGLGNEQFF,TGCAGCGTTGGGGGACTAGCGGGAGGACTCGGCAATGAGCAGTTCTTC
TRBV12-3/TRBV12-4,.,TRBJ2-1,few,CASTPLGETYNEQFF,TGTGCCAGCACTCCTCTGGGCGAAACCTACAATGAGCAGTTCTTC
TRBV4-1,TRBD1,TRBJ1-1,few,CASSQDWGTGEAFF,TGCGCCAGCAGCCAAGATTGGGGGACAGGGGAAGCTTTCTTT
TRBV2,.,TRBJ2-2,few,CASSVYSPNTGELFF,TGTGCCAGCAGTGTTTACAGTCCGAACACCGGGGAGCTGTTTTTT
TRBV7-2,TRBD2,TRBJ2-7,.,CASSLGGSGRGYEQYF,TGTGCCAGCAGCTTAGGGGGTAGCGGGAGAGGCTACGAGCAGTACTTC
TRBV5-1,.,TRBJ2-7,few,CASSLQASSYEQYF,TGCGCCAGCAGCTTACAGGCGAGCTCCTACGAGCAGTACTTC
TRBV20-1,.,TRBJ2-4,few,CSARDRWEPAKNIQYF,TGCAGTGCTAGAGATAGGTGGGAGCCGGCCAAAAACATTCAGTACTTC
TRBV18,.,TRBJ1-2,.,CASSPDTGGAYGYTF,TGTGCCAGCTCACCAGATACCGGGGGCGCTTATGGCTACACCTTC
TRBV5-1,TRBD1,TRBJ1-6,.,CASSFGQEKGPYNSPLHF,TGCGCCAGCAGCTTTGGACAGGAAAAGGGCCCATATAATTCACCCCTCCACTTT
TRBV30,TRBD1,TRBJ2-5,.,CAWLAQGWGETQYF,TGTGCCTGGCTGGCACAGGGGTGGGGAGAGACCCAGTACTTC
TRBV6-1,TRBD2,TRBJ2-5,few,CASSERGSGGLGETQYF,TGTGCCAGCAGTGAACGGGGTAGCGGGGGTCTTGGGGAGACCCAGTACTTC
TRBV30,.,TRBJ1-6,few,CAWSVLEYNSPLHF,TGTGCCTGGAGTGTACTGGAGTATAATTCACCCCTCCACTTT
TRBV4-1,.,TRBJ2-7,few,CASSPHEGSYEQYF,TGCGCCAGCAGCCCCCACGAGGGCTCCTACGAGCAGTACTTC
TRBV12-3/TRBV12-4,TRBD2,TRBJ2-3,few,CASSLREGDTQYF,TGTGCCAGCAGTTTAAGGGAGGGCGATACGCAGTATTTT
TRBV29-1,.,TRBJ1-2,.,CSVAPRARDGYTF,TGCAGCGTCGCCCCCCGGGCCCGTGATGGCTACACCTTC
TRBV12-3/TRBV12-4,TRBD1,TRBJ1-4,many,CASRGDRESNEKLFF,TGTGCCAGCAGGGGCGACAGGGAATCAAATGAAAAACTGTTTTTT
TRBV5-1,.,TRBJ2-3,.,CASSPRVGKGTDTQYF,TGCGCCAGCAGCCCCCGAGTGGGGAAGGGCACAGATACGCAGTATTTT
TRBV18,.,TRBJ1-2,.,CASSRGGSGSNYGYTF,TGTGCCAGCTCCCGCGGTGGCTCAGGATCTAACTATGGCTACACCTTC
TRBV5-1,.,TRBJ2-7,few,CASSSDRYEQYF,TGCGCCAGCAGCTCCGACAGGTACGAGCAGTACTTC
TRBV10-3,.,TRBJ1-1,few,CAISESRGDTEAFF,TGTGCCATCAGTGAGTCAAGGGGGGACACTGAAGCTTTCTTT
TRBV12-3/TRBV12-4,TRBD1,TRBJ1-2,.,CASSSQTGNGYTF,TGTGCCAGCAGTTCTCAGACAGGGAATGGCTACACCTTC
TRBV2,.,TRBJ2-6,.,CASGRINSGANVLTF,TGTGCCAGCGGGCGGATAAACTCTGGGGCCAACGTCCTGACTTTC
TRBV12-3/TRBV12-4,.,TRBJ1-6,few,CASRRQTGNNSPLHF,TGTGCCAGCAGACGACAGACAGGAAATAATTCACCCCTCCACTTT
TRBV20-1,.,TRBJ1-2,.,CSARKSGVDFNYGYTF,TGCAGTGCTAGAAAGTCGGGAGTCGATTTTAACTATGGCTACACCTTC
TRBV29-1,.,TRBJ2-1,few,CSVERSDRPHNEQFF,TGCAGCGTTGAAAGATCGGACCGCCCCCACAATGAGCAGTTCTTC
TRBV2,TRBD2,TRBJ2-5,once,CASTLADIQETQYF,TGTGCCAGCACGCTAGCGGATATCCAAGAGACCCAGTACTTC
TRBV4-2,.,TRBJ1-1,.,CASSREVGAMNTEAFF,TGTGCCAGCAGCCGTGAAGTTGGGGCGATGAACACTGAAGCTTTCTTT
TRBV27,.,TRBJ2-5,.,CASSFLKVETQYF,TGTGCCAGCAGTTTCCTCAAGGTTGAGACCCAGTACTTC
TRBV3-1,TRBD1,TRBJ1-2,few,CASSQVAGQGIGYTF,TGTGCCAGCAGCCAAGTCGCCGGACAGGGGATTGGCTACACCTTC
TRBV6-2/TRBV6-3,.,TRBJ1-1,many,CASSLKYTEAFF,TGTGCCAGCAGTTTGAAGTACACTGAAGCTTTCTTT
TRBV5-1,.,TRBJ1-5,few,CASKTGIDNQPQHF,TGCGCCAGCAAAACAGGGATTGACAATCAGCCCCAGCATTTT
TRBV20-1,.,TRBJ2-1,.,CSARDPGGPYNEQFF,TGCAGTGCTAGAGATCCCGGGGGCCCCTACAATGAGCAGTTCTTC
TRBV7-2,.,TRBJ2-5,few,CASSFLPTGQETQYF,TGTGCCAGCAGCTTTTTGCCGACAGGACAAGAGACCCAGTACTTC